This is a list of T cell receptor beta chains from one sample in a study of cytomegalovirus exposure and HLA in healthy donors. Produced via immunoSEQ multiplex PCR; TCRdb's table is partial and in-frame only. The table includes fewer than 200,000 clones, around 80% detected once. The specimen sequenced was PBMCs. The receptors were sampled from a woman in her forties or fifties in good health and CMV-seropositive. Each CDR3 is given with its conserved first and last residue. Fields, in order: V gene, D gene, J gene, clone size, CDR3 protein, CDR3 DNA. The D gene is left open where the match is weak. Part of the rows lack a size; the others show once, few, many or a class for expanded clones.

TRBV7-8	TRBD1	TRBJ2-2	NA	CASSPWTGPEGLFF	TGTGCCAGCAGCCCTTGGACAGGACCCGAGGGGCTGTTTTTT
TRBV4-1	TRBD1	TRBJ1-6	few	CATGERDRRDNSPLHF	TGCGCCACAGGGGAGAGGGACAGAAGGGATAATTCACCCCTCCACTTT
TRBV6-6	TRBD2	TRBJ2-2	NA	CASSLSGGPNTGELFF	TGTGCCAGCAGTTTAAGCGGGGGACCGAACACCGGGGAGCTGTTTTTT
TRBV18	TRBD2	TRBJ2-1	once	CASSPLGTSGGARNNEQFF	TGTGCCAGCTCACCCCTGGGGACTAGCGGGGGGGCACGGAACAATGAGCAGTTCTTC
TRBV19	NA	TRBJ1-4	few	CASSTPRGGNEKLFF	TGTGCCAGTAGTACCCCCAGAGGCGGTAATGAAAAACTGTTTTTT
TRBV4-2	NA	TRBJ2-7	NA	CASSPAGGEQYF	TGTGCCAGCAGCCCCGCCGGTGGCGAGCAGTACTTC
TRBV4-3	NA	TRBJ2-7	once	CASSQDYSYEQYF	TGCGCCAGCAGCCAAGATTACTCCTACGAGCAGTACTTC
TRBV18	NA	TRBJ1-5	NA	CASSPLPGGSVWEPQHF	TGTGCCAGCTCACCCCTCCCGGGGGGGTCTGTATGGGAGCCCCAGCATTTT
TRBV30	TRBD1	TRBJ1-1	NA	CAPGTGLNTEAFF	TGTGCCCCCGGGACAGGGCTGAACACTGAAGCTTTCTTT
TRBV19	TRBD1	TRBJ2-3	NA	CASSPSPGGGTDTQYF	TGTGCCAGTAGTCCATCCCCAGGGGGCGGCACAGATACGCAGTATTTT
TRBV5-4	NA	TRBJ2-2	NA	CASSLNPIVNTGELFF	TGTGCCAGCAGCTTAAACCCAATAGTGAACACCGGGGAGCTGTTTTTT
TRBV6-6	NA	TRBJ1-2	few	CASSPALDSYGYTF	TGTGCCAGTTCTCCGGCCTTGGACAGCTATGGCTACACCTTC
TRBV6-1	NA	TRBJ1-4	once	CASKGLINEKLFF	TGTGCCAGCAAGGGACTGATTAATGAAAAACTGTTTTTT
TRBV12-5	TRBD2	TRBJ2-1	NA	CASGLVLGGRQSSYNEQFF	TGTGCTAGTGGTTTGGTACTGGGGGGGAGACAGAGCTCCTACAATGAGCAGTTCTTC
TRBV19	TRBD2	TRBJ2-2	NA	CASNDGRYTGELFF	TGTGCCAGTAACGACGGGAGGTACACCGGGGAGCTGTTTTTT
TRBV13	TRBD2	TRBJ2-3	NA	CASSSRLAGGPSTDTQYF	TGTGCCAGCAGCTCGCGACTAGCGGGAGGGCCTAGCACAGATACGCAGTATTTT